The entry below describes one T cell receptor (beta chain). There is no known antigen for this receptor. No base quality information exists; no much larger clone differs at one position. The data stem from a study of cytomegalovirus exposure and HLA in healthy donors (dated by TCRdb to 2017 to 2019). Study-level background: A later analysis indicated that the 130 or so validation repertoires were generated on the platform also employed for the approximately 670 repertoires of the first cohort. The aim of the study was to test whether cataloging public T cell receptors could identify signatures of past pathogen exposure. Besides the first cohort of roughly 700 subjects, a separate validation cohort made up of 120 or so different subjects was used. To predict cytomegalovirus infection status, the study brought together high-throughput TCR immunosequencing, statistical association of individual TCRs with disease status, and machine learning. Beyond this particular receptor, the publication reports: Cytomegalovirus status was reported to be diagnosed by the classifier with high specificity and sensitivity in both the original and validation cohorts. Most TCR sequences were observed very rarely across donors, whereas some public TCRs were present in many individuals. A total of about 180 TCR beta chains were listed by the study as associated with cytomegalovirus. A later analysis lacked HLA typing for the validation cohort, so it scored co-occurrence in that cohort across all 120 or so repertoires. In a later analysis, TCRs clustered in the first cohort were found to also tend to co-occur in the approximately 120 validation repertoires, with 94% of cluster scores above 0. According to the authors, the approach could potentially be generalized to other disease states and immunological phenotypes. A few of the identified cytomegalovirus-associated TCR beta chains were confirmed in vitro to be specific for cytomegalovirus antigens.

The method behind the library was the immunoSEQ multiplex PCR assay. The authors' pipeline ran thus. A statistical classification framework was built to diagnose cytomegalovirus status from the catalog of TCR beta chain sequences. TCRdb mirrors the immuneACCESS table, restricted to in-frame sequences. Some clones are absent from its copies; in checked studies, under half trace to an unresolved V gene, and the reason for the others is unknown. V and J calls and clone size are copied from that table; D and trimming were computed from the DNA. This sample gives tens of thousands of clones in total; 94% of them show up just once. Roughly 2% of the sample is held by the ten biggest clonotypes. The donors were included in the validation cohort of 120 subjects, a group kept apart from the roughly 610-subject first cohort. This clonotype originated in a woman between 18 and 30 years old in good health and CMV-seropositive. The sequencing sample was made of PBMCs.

The sequenced DNA: TGTGCCAGCAGCCTCCTTAGCGGGGGGGCTGGGAATGAGCAGTTCTTC. This sequence encodes CASSLLSGGAGNEQFF. The chain is encoded by TRBV7-2 joined to TRBJ2-1; TRBD2 matches 11 bases in the middle. Including cysteine and phenylalanine, the CDR3 has 16 amino acids. Of all the DNA, just the CDR3 is kept, 48 bases in frame from base 1. V loses 5 bases at its end and J loses 7 bases; junction bases beyond the gene matches: 10. The germline V gene specifies SGHTA as CDR1 and FQGNSA as CDR2. The full variable domain, completed from the reference TRBV7-2 and TRBJ2-1 proteins outside the CDR3, reads GAGVSQSPSNKVTEKGKDVELRCDPISGHTALYWYRQSLGQGLEFLIYFQGNSAPDKSGLPSDRFSAERTGGSVSTLTIQRTQQEDSAVYLCASSLLSGGAGNEQFFGPGTRLTVL.